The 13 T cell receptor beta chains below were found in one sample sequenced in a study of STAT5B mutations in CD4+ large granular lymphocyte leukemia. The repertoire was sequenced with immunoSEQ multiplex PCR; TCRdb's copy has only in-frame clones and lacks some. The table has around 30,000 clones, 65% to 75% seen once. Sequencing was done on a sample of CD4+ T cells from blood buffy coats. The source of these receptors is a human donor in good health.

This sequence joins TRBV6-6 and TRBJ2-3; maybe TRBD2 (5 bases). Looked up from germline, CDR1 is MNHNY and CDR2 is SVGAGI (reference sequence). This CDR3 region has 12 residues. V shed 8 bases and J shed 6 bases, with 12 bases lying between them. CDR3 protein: CASALALDTQYF. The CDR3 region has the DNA TGTGCCAGCGCCCTAGCTTTGGATACGCAGTATTTT.

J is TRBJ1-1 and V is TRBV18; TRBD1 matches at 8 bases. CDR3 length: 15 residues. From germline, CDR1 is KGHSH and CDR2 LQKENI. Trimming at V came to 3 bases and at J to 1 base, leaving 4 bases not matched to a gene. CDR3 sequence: CASSPSGGRNTEAFF. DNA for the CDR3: TGTGCCAGCTCACCCTCAGGGGGCCGGAACACTGAAGCTTTCTTT.

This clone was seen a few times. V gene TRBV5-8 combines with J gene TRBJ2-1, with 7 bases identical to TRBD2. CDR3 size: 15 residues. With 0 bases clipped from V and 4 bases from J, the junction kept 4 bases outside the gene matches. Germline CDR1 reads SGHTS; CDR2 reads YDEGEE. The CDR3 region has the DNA TGTGCCAGCAGCTTGGGGGTGGGAGGGTACAATGAGCAGTTCTTC. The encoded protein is CASSLGVGGYNEQFF.

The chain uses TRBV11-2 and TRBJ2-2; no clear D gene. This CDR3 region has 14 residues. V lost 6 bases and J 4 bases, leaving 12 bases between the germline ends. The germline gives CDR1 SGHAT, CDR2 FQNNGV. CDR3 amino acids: CASRKEYGTGELFF. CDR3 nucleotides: TGTGCCAGCAGAAAGGAGTACGGCACCGGGGAGCTGTTTTTT.

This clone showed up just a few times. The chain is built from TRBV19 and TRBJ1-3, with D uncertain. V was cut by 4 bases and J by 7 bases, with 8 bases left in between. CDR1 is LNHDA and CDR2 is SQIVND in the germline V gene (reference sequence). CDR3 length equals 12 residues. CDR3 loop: CASSTRTNTIYF. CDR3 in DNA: TGTGCCAGTAGTACTCGGACTAACACCATATATTTT.

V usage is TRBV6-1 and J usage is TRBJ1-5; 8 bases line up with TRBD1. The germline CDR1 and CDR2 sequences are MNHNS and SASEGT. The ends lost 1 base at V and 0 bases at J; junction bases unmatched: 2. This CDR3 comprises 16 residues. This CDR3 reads CASSEGTGPSNQPQHF. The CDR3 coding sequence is TGTGCCAGCAGTGAAGGGACAGGGCCTAGCAATCAGCCCCAGCATTTT.

The CDR3 bases are TGTGCCAGCAGCCGCCTGGGGGAATTTGAGCAGTTCTTC. This gives the protein CASSRLGEFEQFF. The genes are TRBV7-6 and TRBJ2-1; D tentatively fits TRBD1 or TRBD2 (5 bases each). CDR1 is SGHVS, CDR2 FNYEAQ, per germline. This CDR3 is built from 13 residues. V lost 5 bases and J lost 9, with 14 bases in between.

The CDR3 region has the DNA TGTGCCAGCAGTGAAGTCAGGGGGCAGGAGCAGTACGTC. Translating gives CASSEVRGQEQYV. The chain uses TRBV6-1 and TRBJ2-7; 8 nucleotides match TRBD1. Germline values: CDR1 MNHNS, CDR2 SASEGT. CDR3 length: 13 amino acids. V was clipped by 1 base and J by 7 bases; unmatched bases: 3.

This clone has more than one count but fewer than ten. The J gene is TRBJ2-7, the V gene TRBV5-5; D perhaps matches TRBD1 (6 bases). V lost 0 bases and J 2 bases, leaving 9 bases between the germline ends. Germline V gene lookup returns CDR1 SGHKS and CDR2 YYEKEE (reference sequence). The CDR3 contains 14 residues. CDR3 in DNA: TGTGCCAGCAGCTTGGCAGGGGTACCCTACGAGCAGTACTTC. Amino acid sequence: CASSLAGVPYEQYF.

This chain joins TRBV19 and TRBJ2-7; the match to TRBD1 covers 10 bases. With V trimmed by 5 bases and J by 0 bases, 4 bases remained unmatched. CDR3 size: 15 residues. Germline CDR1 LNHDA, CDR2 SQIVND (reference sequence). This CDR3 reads CASSQRTGGSYEQYV. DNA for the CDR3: TGTGCCAGTAGTCAGAGGACAGGGGGCTCCTACGAGCAGTACGTC.

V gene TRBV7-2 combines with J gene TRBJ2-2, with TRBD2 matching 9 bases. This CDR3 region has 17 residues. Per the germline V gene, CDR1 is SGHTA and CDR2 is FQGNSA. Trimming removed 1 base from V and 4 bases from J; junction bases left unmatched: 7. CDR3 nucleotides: TGTGCCAGCAGCTTAGTGGGCGGGAGGGCCGGCACCGGGGAGCTGTTTTTT. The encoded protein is CASSLVGGRAGTGELFF. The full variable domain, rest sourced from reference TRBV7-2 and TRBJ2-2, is GAGVSQSPSNKVTEKGKDVELRCDPISGHTALYWYRQSLGQGLEFLIYFQGNSAPDKSGLPSDRFSAERTGGSVSTLTIQRTQQEDSAVYLCASSLVGGRAGTGELFFGEGSRLTVL.

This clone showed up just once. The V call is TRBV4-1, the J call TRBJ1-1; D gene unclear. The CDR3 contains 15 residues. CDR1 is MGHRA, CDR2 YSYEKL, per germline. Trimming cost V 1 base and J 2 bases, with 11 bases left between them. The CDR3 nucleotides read TGCGCCAGCAGCCAAGCCAACAGAGATAACACTGAAGCTTTCTTT. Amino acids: CASSQANRDNTEAFF.

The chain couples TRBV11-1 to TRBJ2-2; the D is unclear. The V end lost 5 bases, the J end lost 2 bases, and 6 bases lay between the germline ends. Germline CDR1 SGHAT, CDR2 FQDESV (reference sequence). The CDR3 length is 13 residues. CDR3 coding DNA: TGTGCCAGCAGCGCGGTTAACACCGGGGAGCTGTTTTTT. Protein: CASSAVNTGELFF.